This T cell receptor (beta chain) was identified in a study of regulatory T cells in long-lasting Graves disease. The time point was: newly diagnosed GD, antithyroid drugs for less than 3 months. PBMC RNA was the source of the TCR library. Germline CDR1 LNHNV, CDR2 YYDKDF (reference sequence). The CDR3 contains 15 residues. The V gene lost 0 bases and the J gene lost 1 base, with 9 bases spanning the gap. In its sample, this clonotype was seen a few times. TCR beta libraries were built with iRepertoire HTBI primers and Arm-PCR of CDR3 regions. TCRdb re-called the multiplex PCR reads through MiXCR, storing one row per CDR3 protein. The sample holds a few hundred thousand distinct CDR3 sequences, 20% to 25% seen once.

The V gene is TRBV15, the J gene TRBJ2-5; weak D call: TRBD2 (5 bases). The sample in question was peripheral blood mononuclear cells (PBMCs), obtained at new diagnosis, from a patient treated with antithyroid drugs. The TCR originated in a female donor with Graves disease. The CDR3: CATSRDVGGQETQYF. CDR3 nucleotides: TGTGCCACCAGCAGAGATGTCGGAGGCCAAGAGACCCAGTACTTC.